This entry lists 14 T cell receptor beta chains sequenced from one sample in a study of blood T cell repertoires in COVID-19. Libraries were prepared by immunoSEQ multiplex PCR; TCRdb keeps only in-frame clonotypes and omits some of them. The sample has 150,000 to 190,000 clones; more than 80% are singletons. Sequenced material: peripheral blood. The receptors here all came from a woman in her forties with acute or convalescent COVID-19.

The V and J genes are TRBV5-6 and TRBJ1-5, with D maybe TRBD1 (6 bases). Per germline, CDR1 SGHDT and CDR2 YYEEEE. V lost 1 base to trimming and J lost 3 bases, with 11 bases between them. The CDR3 spans 15 residues. This CDR3 is CASSLLGGNNQPQHF. Written as DNA, the CDR3 is TGTGCCAGCAGCTTGTTAGGGGGAAACAATCAGCCCCAGCATTTT.

This clone was detected only once. The chain carries TRBV29-1 and TRBJ2-7; TRBD2 is a possible D gene (6 bases). V dropped 6 bases and J dropped 2 bases, with 14 bases sitting between them. This CDR3 is built from 13 residues. Germline assignment: CDR1 SQVTM and CDR2 ANQGSEA. As DNA, the CDR3 is TGCAGCGTCTCTCTAGCGAACCCCTACGAGCAGTACTTC. Protein product: CSVSLANPYEQYF.

The chain links TRBV7-2 to TRBJ1-1; D is unresolved. This CDR3 has 14 residues. Germline V gene lookup returns CDR1 SGHTA and CDR2 FQGNSA. Trimming took off 1 base at V and 1 base at J, with 7 bases between the two ends. The CDR3 loop reads CASSLVWQNTEAFF. CDR3 coding DNA: TGTGCCAGCAGCTTAGTTTGGCAGAACACTGAAGCTTTCTTT.

This clone was counted only a few times. The chain combines TRBV7-9 with TRBJ2-5; 9 bases are shared with TRBD2. Germline CDR1 and CDR2: SEHNR and FQNEAQ (reference sequence). V shed 4 bases, J shed 5 bases, and the junction held 8 bases outside the gene matches. CDR3 length equals 15 residues. The DNA for the CDR3 is TGTGCCAGCAGCTCGATAGCGGGAGTGGTCGAGACCCAGTACTTC. Protein sequence: CASSSIAGVVETQYF. The full variable domain, in which reference TRBV7-9 and TRBJ2-5 provide the parts outside the CDR3, is DTGVSQNPRHKITKRGQNVTFRCDPISEHNRLYWYRQTLGQGPEFLTYFQNEAQLEKSRLLSDRFSAERPKGSFSTLEIQRTEQGDSAMYLCASSSIAGVVETQYFGPGTRLLVL.

This chain links TRBV5-1 with TRBJ2-1; 7 bases line up with TRBD1. The V gene's germline CDR1 is SGHRS and CDR2 YFSETQ. V shed 2 bases, J shed 5 bases, and the junction held 7 bases outside the gene matches. CDR3 size: 15 residues. This CDR3 is CASSLSGQANNEQFF. The CDR3 nucleotides are TGCGCCAGCAGCTTATCCGGACAGGCGAACAATGAGCAGTTCTTC.

DNA for the CDR3: TGCGCCAGCAGCTTGGCCTCAGATACGCAGTATTTT. Its translation: CASSLASDTQYF. V usage is TRBV5-1 and J usage is TRBJ2-3, with D unclear. The V end lost 0 bases, the J end lost 4 bases, and 3 bases lay between the germline ends. Germline lookup yields CDR1 SGHRS and CDR2 YFSETQ. The CDR3 has 12 residues.

V usage is TRBV18 and J usage is TRBJ2-5; perhaps TRBD1 as D (6 bases). V lost 4 bases and J 5 bases, leaving 8 bases between the germline ends. The germline V gene encodes CDR1 KGHSH and CDR2 LQKENI. This CDR3 region has 12 residues. The CDR3 sequence is CASSQGDETQYF. In nucleotides, the CDR3 is TGTGCCAGCTCACAGGGGGATGAGACCCAGTACTTC.

The V gene is TRBV28, the J gene TRBJ1-5, with D possibly TRBD1 on 6 matching bases. The CDR3 has 14 residues. Trimming shortened V by 5 bases and J by 7 bases, and 15 bases separated the two germline ends. Germline V gene sequence: CDR1 MDHEN, CDR2 SYDVKM. CDR3 sequence (DNA): TGTGCCAGCAGTCCATGGGACACTGGGCAGCCCCAGCATTTT. It yields the protein CASSPWDTGQPQHF.

This sequence joins TRBV6-1 and TRBJ2-5, with TRBD2 matching 9 bases. The CDR3 is 17 amino acids. Germline-derived CDR1 and CDR2 are MNHNS and SASEGT. The trim removed 1 base at V and 5 bases at J, leaving 11 bases unmatched. The CDR3 DNA reads as TGTGCCAGCAGTGAAGGGACTAGCGCGATTTACGTGGAGACCCAGTACTTC. Its translation: CASSEGTSAIYVETQYF.

This clone has a single count. The chain is built from TRBV5-4 and TRBJ1-4, with a possible D match to TRBD1 (6 bases). Germline V lookup: CDR1 SGHNT, CDR2 YYREEE (reference sequence). The V gene lost 2 bases and the J gene lost 7 bases, with 12 bases spanning the gap. The CDR3 spans 14 residues. Here the CDR3 reads CASSFPDRPEKLFF. As DNA, the CDR3 is TGTGCCAGCAGCTTCCCGGACAGACCTGAAAAACTGTTTTTT.

V and J are TRBV2 and TRBJ2-3; TRBD2 agrees at 11 bases. The CDR3 loop spans 15 amino acids. CDR1 and CDR2 from the germline V gene are SNHLY and FYNNEI. Trimming took 8 bases from V and 2 from J; bases not matched to a gene: 6. In DNA, the CDR3 is TGTGCCAGCGGACGACTAGCGGGGACCACAGATACGCAGTATTTT. This translates into CASGRLAGTTDTQYF.

This clone was observed a single time. V and J are TRBV5-1 and TRBJ1-6; tentatively, D is TRBD1 (6 bases). In germline, CDR1 is SGHRS, CDR2 YFSETQ. CDR3 length equals 16 residues. V was trimmed by 4 bases and J by 10 bases, leaving 21 bases between them. CDR3 in amino acids: CASSVGPQGSNSPLHF. CDR3 DNA sequence: TGCGCCAGCAGCGTGGGGCCACAGGGTTCAAACTCACCCCTCCACTTT.

This clone has just one count. This sequence joins TRBV11-3 and TRBJ2-6, with D maybe TRBD1 (5 bases). The CDR3 consists of 17 residues. In germline, CDR1 is SGHNT, CDR2 YENEEA. V lost 4 bases to trimming and J lost 1 base, with 14 bases between them. This CDR3 reads CASSYRSGRSGANVLTF. The CDR3 bases are TGTGCCAGCAGCTACAGGTCTGGTAGGTCTGGGGCCAACGTCCTGACTTTC.

The chain combines TRBV19 with TRBJ2-1, with D possibly TRBD1 on 5 matching bases. Trimming shortened V by 6 bases and J by 8 bases, and 11 bases separated the two germline ends. This CDR3 is built from 12 residues. CDR1 and CDR2 from the germline V gene are LNHDA and SQIVND (reference sequence). CDR3 coding DNA: TGTGCCAGTAGATCTCAGGGATATGAGCAGTTCTTC. Its protein is CASRSQGYEQFF.